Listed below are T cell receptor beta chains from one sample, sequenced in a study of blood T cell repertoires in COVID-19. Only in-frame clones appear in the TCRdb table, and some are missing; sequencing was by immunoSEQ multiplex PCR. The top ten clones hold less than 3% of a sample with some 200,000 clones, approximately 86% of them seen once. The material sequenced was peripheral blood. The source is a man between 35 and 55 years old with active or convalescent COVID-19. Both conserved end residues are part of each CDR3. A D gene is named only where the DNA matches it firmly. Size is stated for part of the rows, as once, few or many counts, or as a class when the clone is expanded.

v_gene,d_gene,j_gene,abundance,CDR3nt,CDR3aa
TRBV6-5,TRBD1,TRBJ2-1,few,TGTGCCAGCAGCCTAACAGGGGGGAGTGAGCAGTTCTTC,CASSLTGGSEQFF
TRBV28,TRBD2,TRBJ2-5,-,TGTGCCAGCAGTTTTAGCGGGAGAGAGACCCAGTACTTC,CASSFSGRETQYF
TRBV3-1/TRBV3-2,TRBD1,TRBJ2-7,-,TGTGCCAGCAGCCAGGGACAGGGAGGCTCCTACGAGCAGTACTTC,CASSQGQGGSYEQYF
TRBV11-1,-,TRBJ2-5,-,TGTGCCAGCAGCCCGACCACAGGGTACCAAGAGACCCAGTACTTC,CASSPTTGYQETQYF
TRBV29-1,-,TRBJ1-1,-,TGCAGCGTCCTCCGTTTAGGGGAGGAAACTGAAGCTTTCTTT,CSVLRLGEETEAFF
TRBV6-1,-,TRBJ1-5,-,TGTGCCAGCAGTGAAAGTCCCCTGCGTTATCAGCCCCAGCATTTT,CASSESPLRYQPQHF
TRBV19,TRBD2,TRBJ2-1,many,TGTGCCTCTCAGAGGAGCGGGGGGGGACATTACAATGAGCAGTTCTTC,CASQRSGGGHYNEQFF
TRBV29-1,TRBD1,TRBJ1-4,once,TGCAGCGTTGAGGGGACAGGGGGCCGATCCCTATTTGAAAAACTGTTTTTT,CSVEGTGGRSLFEKLFF
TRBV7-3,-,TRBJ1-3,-,TGTGCCAGCAGCCCATCAGGGACTGGAAACACCATATATTTT,CASSPSGTGNTIYF
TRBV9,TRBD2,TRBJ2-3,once,TGTGCCAGCAGCGTAGGCGGGGGGGCCATTGGAGATACGCAGTATTTT,CASSVGGGAIGDTQYF